These T cell receptor beta chains were read from a single sample in a study of blood T cell repertoires in COVID-19. Clones were read by immunoSEQ multiplex PCR, and TCRdb kept only the in-frame ones, dropping some. The sample includes hundreds of thousands of clones, roughly 88% of them seen just once. Source material: PBMCs or T cells enriched from blood (not recorded which). These receptors all stem from a woman younger than 35 who had been exposed to COVID-19. The CDR3 runs from the conserved cysteine through the conserved F or W. Each record gives: J gene, D gene, V gene, clone size, CDR3 protein, CDR3 DNA. D genes are given only for firm matches. Clone size is given for some rows only: seen once, a few or many times, or a class if the clone is expanded.

TRBJ1-2	NA	TRBV7-2	once	CASSPTGGEAYGYTF	TGTGCCAGCAGCCCCACGGGGGGGGAGGCCTATGGCTACACCTTC
TRBJ1-6	NA	TRBV27	NA	CASSSTGPPNNSPLHF	TGTGCCAGCAGTTCAACAGGGCCCCCTAATAATTCACCCCTCCACTTT
TRBJ2-5	TRBD2	TRBV14	few	CASSQLAGGQETQYF	TGTGCCAGCAGCCAACTAGCGGGAGGACAAGAGACCCAGTACTTC
TRBJ2-7	NA	TRBV27	NA	CASSPSLYPYEQYF	TGTGCCAGCAGCCCCTCACTATATCCCTACGAGCAGTACTTC
TRBJ2-2	TRBD1	TRBV18	NA	CASSPRRQGRGNTGELFF	TGTGCCAGCTCACCAAGACGACAGGGAAGGGGCAACACCGGGGAGCTGTTTTTT
TRBJ1-5	TRBD1	TRBV9	NA	CASSYRGLGNQPQHF	TGTGCCAGCAGTTACAGGGGATTGGGCAATCAGCCCCAGCATTTT
TRBJ2-7	TRBD1	TRBV25-1	NA	CASSESGTGSYRSYEQYF	TGTGCCAGCAGTGAATCGGGGACAGGGTCGTATCGGTCGTACGAGCAGTACTTC
TRBJ1-2	TRBD1	TRBV24-1	NA	CATSRGTGNYGYTF	TGTGCCACCAGTCGAGGGACAGGTAACTATGGCTACACCTTC
TRBJ2-4	TRBD2	TRBV5-1	NA	CASSGGLAGAGTLAKNIQYF	TGCGCCAGCAGCGGGGGACTAGCGGGGGCTGGGACCCTAGCCAAAAACATTCAGTACTTC
TRBJ2-7	TRBD2	TRBV7-2	few	CASSSSSGSWNEQYF	TGTGCCAGCAGCTCCTCTAGCGGGAGTTGGAACGAGCAGTACTTC
TRBJ1-2	NA	TRBV6-5	once	CASSYSGRSYTF	TGTGCCAGCAGTTACAGCGGAAGAAGCTACACCTTC
TRBJ2-7	TRBD1	TRBV2	once	CASSGRGQGSYEQYF	TGTGCCAGCAGTGGCAGGGGACAGGGGTCCTACGAGCAGTACTTC
TRBJ2-1	NA	TRBV27	NA	CASSYRLDYNEQFF	TGTGCCAGCAGTTATAGACTAGACTACAATGAGCAGTTCTTC
TRBJ2-7	TRBD1	TRBV6-5	NA	CASSYLDRVHEQYF	TGTGCCAGCAGTTACCTGGACAGGGTCCACGAGCAGTACTTC
TRBJ1-4	TRBD1	TRBV5-4	NA	CASSPGQGTEKLFF	TGTGCCAGCAGCCCGGGACAGGGCACTGAAAAACTGTTTTTT
TRBJ2-7	TRBD2	TRBV5-1	NA	CASSLGLAGENYEQYF	TGCGCCAGCAGCTTGGGACTAGCGGGGGAGAACTACGAGCAGTACTTC
TRBJ2-7	NA	TRBV11-2	NA	CASSPPPSKTYEQYF	TGTGCCAGCAGCCCGCCACCTAGCAAGACCTACGAGCAGTACTTC
TRBJ2-1	TRBD1	TRBV4-3	NA	CASSQEGGQGRLGEQFF	TGCGCCAGCAGCCAAGAAGGCGGACAGGGTAGGTTGGGTGAGCAGTTCTTC
TRBJ1-2	NA	TRBV7-9	NA	CASSLGQIYGYTF	TGTGCCAGCAGCTTAGGACAGATCTATGGCTACACCTTC
TRBJ1-5	NA	TRBV15	NA	CATSRRSNQPQHF	TGTGCCACCAGCAGGAGGAGCAATCAGCCCCAGCATTTT
TRBJ1-2	NA	TRBV28	few	CASSFSTGNYGYTF	TGTGCCAGCAGTTTCAGCACCGGGAACTATGGCTACACCTTC
TRBJ2-1	NA	TRBV19	NA	CASSIAVEGEQFF	TGTGCCAGTAGTATAGCGGTCGAGGGTGAGCAGTTCTTC
TRBJ2-1	TRBD2	TRBV7-3	NA	CASSELAGGFNEQFF	TGTGCCAGCAGCGAACTAGCGGGGGGTTTCAATGAGCAGTTCTTC
TRBJ1-2	NA	TRBV13	NA	CASSASQGAYGYTF	TGTGCCAGCAGCGCCTCACAGGGCGCCTATGGCTACACCTTC
TRBJ2-1	TRBD2	TRBV5-1	NA	CASSFQREAYNEQFF	TGCGCCAGCAGCTTCCAGCGGGAGGCATACAATGAGCAGTTCTTC
TRBJ1-2	NA	TRBV27	once	CASRARYYGYTF	TGTGCCAGCAGGGCCAGGTACTATGGCTACACCTTC
TRBJ1-5	TRBD1	TRBV9	once	CASSSGTGGNQPQHF	TGTGCCAGCAGCAGCGGGACAGGAGGCAATCAGCCCCAGCATTTT
TRBJ1-4	NA	TRBV5-6	NA	CASSLVSSGYEKLFF	TGTGCCAGCAGCTTGGTATCTAGCGGGTATGAAAAACTGTTTTTT
TRBJ1-1	NA	TRBV7-6	NA	CASSLARGLDTEAFF	TGTGCCAGCAGCTTAGCCAGGGGATTGGACACTGAAGCTTTCTTT
TRBJ1-6	TRBD1	TRBV27	NA	CASSLDRTSYNSPLHF	TGTGCCAGCAGTTTGGACAGGACCTCCTATAATTCACCCCTCCACTTT
TRBJ1-5	NA	TRBV4-2	NA	CASSQDFDSLRPQHF	TGTGCCAGCAGCCAAGATTTCGACTCCCTACGGCCCCAGCATTTT
TRBJ1-2	TRBD1	TRBV2	NA	CASSQGTGLFYGYTF	TGTGCCAGCAGTCAAGGGACAGGGTTGTTCTATGGCTACACCTTC
TRBJ2-3	NA	TRBV4-1	NA	CASSQELADTQYF	TGCGCCAGCAGCCAAGAGCTAGCCGATACGCAGTATTTT
TRBJ2-3	TRBD1	TRBV28	NA	CASSFGQGRTDTQYF	TGTGCCAGCAGTTTTGGACAGGGGAGAACAGATACGCAGTATTTT
TRBJ1-1	NA	TRBV28	NA	CASSLGRVNTEAFF	TGTGCCAGCAGTTTAGGCAGGGTGAACACTGAAGCTTTCTTT
TRBJ2-2	TRBD1	TRBV7-3	few	CASSSFPGQGTGELFF	TGTGCCAGCAGTTCGTTTCCGGGACAGGGGACCGGGGAGCTGTTTTTT
TRBJ1-1	NA	TRBV29-1	once	CSVGQGMRDTEAFF	TGCAGCGTTGGGCAGGGGATGCGGGACACTGAAGCTTTCTTT
TRBJ2-7	NA	TRBV18	NA	CASSPSTQAHEQYF	TGTGCCAGCTCCCCAAGCACGCAGGCCCACGAGCAGTACTTC
TRBJ1-4	TRBD1	TRBV28	NA	CASILDRADEKLFF	TGTGCCAGCATTCTGGACAGGGCCGATGAAAAACTGTTTTTT
TRBJ2-1	TRBD2	TRBV7-6	NA	CASSLSGRADEQFF	TGTGCCAGCAGCTTATCGGGGAGGGCCGATGAGCAGTTCTTC
TRBJ2-7	NA	TRBV19	NA	CASSIAVRGMYEQYF	TGTGCCAGTAGTATAGCCGTTCGAGGGATGTACGAGCAGTACTTC
TRBJ2-2	TRBD2	TRBV24-1	NA	CATSDFLVAGDTGELFF	TGTGCCACCAGTGATTTCTTGGTAGCGGGTGACACCGGGGAGCTGTTTTTT
TRBJ2-5	TRBD2	TRBV3-1/TRBV3-2	once	CASRHGGGSMETQYF	TGTGCCAGCAGGCATGGCGGGGGATCGATGGAGACCCAGTACTTC
TRBJ2-7	TRBD2	TRBV28	NA	CASRPGTSDSYEQYF	TGTGCCAGCAGACCCGGGACTAGCGACTCCTACGAGCAGTACTTC
TRBJ1-2	NA	TRBV23-1	NA	CASSPRSQGNGYTF	TGCGCCAGCAGTCCCCGTTCGCAGGGCAATGGCTACACCTTC
TRBJ2-7	TRBD2	TRBV19	NA	CASSIVLAGPYEQYF	TGTGCCAGTAGTATAGTCCTAGCGGGACCCTACGAGCAGTACTTC
TRBJ2-7	NA	TRBV11-1	once	CASSFGLGGYEQYF	TGTGCCAGCAGCTTCGGACTCGGGGGATACGAGCAGTACTTC